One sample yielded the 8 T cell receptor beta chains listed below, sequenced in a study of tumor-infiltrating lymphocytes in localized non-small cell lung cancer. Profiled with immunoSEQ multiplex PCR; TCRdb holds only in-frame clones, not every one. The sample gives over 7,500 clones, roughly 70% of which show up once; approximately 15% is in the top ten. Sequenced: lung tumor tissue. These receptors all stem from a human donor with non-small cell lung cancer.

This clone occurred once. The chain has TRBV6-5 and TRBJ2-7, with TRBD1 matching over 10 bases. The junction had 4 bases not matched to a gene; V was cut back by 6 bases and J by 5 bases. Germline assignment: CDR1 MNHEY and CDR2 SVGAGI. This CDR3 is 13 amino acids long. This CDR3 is CASRRTGGHEQYF. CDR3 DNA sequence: TGTGCCAGCAGACGGACAGGGGGACACGAGCAGTACTTC.

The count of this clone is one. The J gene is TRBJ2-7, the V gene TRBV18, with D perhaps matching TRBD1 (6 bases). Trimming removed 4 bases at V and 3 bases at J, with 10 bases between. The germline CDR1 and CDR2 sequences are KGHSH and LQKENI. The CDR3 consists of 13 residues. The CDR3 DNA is TGTGCCAGCTCACTGGGGGCCAGCTACGAGCAGTACTTC. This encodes CASSLGASYEQYF.

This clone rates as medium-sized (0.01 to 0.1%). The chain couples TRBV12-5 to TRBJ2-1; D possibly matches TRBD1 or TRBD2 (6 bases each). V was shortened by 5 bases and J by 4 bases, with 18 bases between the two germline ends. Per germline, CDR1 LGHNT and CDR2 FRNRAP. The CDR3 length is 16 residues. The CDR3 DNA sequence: TGTGCTAGTGGTCCGGAGGGGCAGGGGAGATACAATGAGCAGTTCTTC. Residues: CASGPEGQGRYNEQFF.

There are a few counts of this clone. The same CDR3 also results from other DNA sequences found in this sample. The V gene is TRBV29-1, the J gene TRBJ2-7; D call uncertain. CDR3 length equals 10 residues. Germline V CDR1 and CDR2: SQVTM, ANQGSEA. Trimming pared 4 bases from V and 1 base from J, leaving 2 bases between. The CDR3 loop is CSVGSYEQYF. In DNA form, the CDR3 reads TGCAGCGTTGGTTCCTACGAGCAGTACTTC.

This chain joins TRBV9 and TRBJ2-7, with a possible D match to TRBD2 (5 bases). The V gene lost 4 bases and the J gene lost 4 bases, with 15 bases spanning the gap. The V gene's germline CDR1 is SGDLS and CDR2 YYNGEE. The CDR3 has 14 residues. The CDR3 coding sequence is TGTGCCAGCAGCTACTCCCTCGGCGGGTACGAGCAGTACTTC. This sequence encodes CASSYSLGGYEQYF.

The CDR3 here is CASAGGGRRYEQYF. The CDR3 nucleotides are TGTGCCAGCGCTGGGGGGGGTCGTAGGTACGAGCAGTACTTC. The V gene is TRBV28, the J gene TRBJ2-7; 7 nucleotides agree with TRBD2. Germline values: CDR1 MDHEN, CDR2 SYDVKM. Losses at the gene ends were 8 bases for V and 4 bases for J; bases not matched to a gene: 11. The CDR3 contains 14 residues.

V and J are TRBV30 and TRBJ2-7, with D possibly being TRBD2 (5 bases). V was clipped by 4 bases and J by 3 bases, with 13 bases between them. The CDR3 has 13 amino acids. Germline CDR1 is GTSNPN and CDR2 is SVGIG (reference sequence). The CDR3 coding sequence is TGTGCCTGGAATACCGGGATGGACTACGAGCAGTACTTC. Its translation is CAWNTGMDYEQYF.

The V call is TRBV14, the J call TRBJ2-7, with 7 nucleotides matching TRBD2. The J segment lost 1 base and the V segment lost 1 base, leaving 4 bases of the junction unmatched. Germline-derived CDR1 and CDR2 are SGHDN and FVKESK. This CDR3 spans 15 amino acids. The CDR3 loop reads CASSQAGGGSYEQYF. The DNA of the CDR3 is TGTGCCAGCAGCCAAGCGGGCGGGGGTTCCTACGAGCAGTACTTC. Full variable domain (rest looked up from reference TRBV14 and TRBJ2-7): EAGVTQFPSHSVIEKGQTVTLRCDPISGHDNLYWYRRVMGKEIKFLLHFVKESKQDESGMPNNRFLAERTGGTYSTLKVQPAELEDSGVYFCASSQAGGGSYEQYFGPGTRLTVT.